This T cell receptor (beta chain) was documented in a study of CD8 T cells in ankylosing spondylitis. Germline V CDR1 and CDR2: LGHNA, YSLEER. CDR3 length equals 13 residues. V lost 0 bases, J lost 3 bases, and 6 bases lay in between. This clonotype has just a few counts. MiXCR, run by TCRdb on the 5' RACE reads, gives a single entry per CDR3 protein. The profile shows about 160,000 distinct CDR3 sequences, roughly 44% of them singletons. The chain carries TRBV4-3 and TRBJ2-7; D uncertain. The clonotype comes from a male donor with ankylosing spondylitis. The sequenced material came from synovial fluid, either unsorted or a sorted T cell fraction (not recorded which). This CDR3 is CASSQDNRYEQYF. The CDR3 DNA reads TGCGCCAGCAGCCAAGATAATCGCTACGAGCAGTACTTC.